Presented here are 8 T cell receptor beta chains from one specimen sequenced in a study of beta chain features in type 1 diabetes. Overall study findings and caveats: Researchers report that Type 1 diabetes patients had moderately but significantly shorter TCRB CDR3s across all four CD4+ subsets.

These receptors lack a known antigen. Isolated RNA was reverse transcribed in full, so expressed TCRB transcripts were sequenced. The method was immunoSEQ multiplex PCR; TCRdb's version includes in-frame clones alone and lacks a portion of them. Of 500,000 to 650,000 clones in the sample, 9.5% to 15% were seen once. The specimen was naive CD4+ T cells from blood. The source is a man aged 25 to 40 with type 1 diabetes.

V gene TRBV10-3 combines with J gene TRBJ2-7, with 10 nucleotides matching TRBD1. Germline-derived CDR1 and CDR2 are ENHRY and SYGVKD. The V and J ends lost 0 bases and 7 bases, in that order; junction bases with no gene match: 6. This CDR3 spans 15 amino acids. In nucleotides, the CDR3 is TGTGCCATCAGTGAGTCTGGACAGGGGGTGATAGAGCAGTACTTC. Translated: CAISESGQGVIEQYF.

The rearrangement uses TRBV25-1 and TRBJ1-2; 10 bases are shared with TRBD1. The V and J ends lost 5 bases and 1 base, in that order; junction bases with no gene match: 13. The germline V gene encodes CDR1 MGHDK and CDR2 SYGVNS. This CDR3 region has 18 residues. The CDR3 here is CASSFSGDRGRLNYGYTF. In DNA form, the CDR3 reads TGTGCCAGCAGTTTCTCTGGGGACAGGGGCCGCCTTAACTATGGCTACACCTTC.

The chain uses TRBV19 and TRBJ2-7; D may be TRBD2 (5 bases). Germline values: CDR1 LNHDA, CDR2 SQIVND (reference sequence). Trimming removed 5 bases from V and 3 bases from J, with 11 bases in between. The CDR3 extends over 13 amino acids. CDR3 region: CASSSGRDYEQYF. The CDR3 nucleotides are TGTGCCAGTAGTTCCGGACGGGACTACGAGCAGTACTTC.

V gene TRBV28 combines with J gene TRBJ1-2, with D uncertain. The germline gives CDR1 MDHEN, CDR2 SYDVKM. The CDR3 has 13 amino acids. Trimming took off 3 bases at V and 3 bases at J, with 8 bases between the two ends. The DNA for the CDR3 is TGTGCCAGCAGTTTGGCGTCTGACTATGGCTACACCTTC. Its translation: CASSLASDYGYTF.

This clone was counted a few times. DNA for the CDR3: TGTGCCAGCCTTGGGGATTCTGAAGCTTTCTTT. Translating it yields CASLGDSEAFF. This rearrangement joins TRBV28 to TRBJ1-1; no clear D gene. Germline V gene sequence: CDR1 MDHEN, CDR2 SYDVKM. The CDR3 spans 11 residues. V shed 8 bases and J shed 6 bases, with 10 bases lying between them.

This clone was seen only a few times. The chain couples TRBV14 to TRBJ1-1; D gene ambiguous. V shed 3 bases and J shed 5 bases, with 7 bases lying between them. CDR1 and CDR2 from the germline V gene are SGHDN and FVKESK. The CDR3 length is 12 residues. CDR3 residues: CASSHPFTEAFF. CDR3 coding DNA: TGTGCCAGCAGCCATCCTTTTACTGAAGCTTTCTTT.

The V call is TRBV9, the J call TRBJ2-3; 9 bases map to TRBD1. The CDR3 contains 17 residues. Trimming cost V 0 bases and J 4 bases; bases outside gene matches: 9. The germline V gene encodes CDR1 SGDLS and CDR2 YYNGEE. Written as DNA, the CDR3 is TGTGCCAGCAGCGTAGGTGCCGGGACAGGGTTTGCAGATACGCAGTATTTT. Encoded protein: CASSVGAGTGFADTQYF.

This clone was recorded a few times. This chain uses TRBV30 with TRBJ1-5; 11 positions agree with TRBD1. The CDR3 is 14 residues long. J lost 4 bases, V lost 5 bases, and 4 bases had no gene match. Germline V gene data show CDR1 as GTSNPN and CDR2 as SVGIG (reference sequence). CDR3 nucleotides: TGTGCCTGGGGACAGGGGGCTGGGAATCAGCCCCAGCATTTT. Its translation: CAWGQGAGNQPQHF.